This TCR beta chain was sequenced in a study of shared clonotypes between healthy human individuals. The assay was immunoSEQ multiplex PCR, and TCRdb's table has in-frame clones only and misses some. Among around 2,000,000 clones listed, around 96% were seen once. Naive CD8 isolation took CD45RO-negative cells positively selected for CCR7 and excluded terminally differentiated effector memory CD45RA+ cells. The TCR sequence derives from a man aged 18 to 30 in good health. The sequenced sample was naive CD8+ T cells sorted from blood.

In nucleotides, the CDR3 is TGCGCCAGCAGCATATACACCGGGGAGCTGTTTTTT. As protein: CASSIYTGELFF. The chain carries TRBV4-3 and TRBJ2-2, with no clear D. Germline V gene sequence: CDR1 LGHNA, CDR2 YSLEER. Trimming pared 5 bases from V and 3 bases from J, leaving 4 bases between. The CDR3 spans 12 residues.